These 9 T cell receptor beta chains share one sample of origin, sequenced in a study of Ad26.COV2.S vaccination and SARS-CoV-2 variants. Documented treatment: some 20 received Ad26.COV2.S at low or high dose, single or two shots; about 5 received placebo; per-sample allocation not given. Sampling was done on day 63 after the first vaccine or placebo injection. Repertoires were generated with immunoSEQ multiplex PCR, while TCRdb's copy carries only in-frame clones and drops some. The data contain 350,000 to 450,000 clones, about 89% of them singletons. Sample: peripheral blood, taken in a trial of Ad26.COV2.S vaccine versus placebo. These receptors originate from a person aged 18-65 years who received the Ad26.COV2.S COVID-19 vaccine or a placebo.

The chain combines TRBV7-8 with TRBJ1-4; D unclear. The CDR3 extends over 15 amino acids. V was shortened by 1 base and J by 7 bases, with 13 bases between the two germline ends. CDR1 and CDR2 from the germline V gene are SGHVS and FQNEAQ. The CDR3 is CASSLELGEVEKLFF. The CDR3 DNA follows: TGTGCCAGCAGCTTAGAGCTTGGAGAGGTTGAAAAACTGTTTTTT.

V is TRBV7-8 and J is TRBJ2-7; TRBD2 matches 12 bases. With 1 base clipped from V and 0 bases from J, the junction kept 4 bases outside the gene matches. Per germline, CDR1 SGHVS and CDR2 FQNEAQ. This CDR3 region has 17 residues. CDR3 sequence: CASSLGLAGVSSYEQYF. The CDR3 DNA sequence: TGTGCCAGCAGCTTAGGACTAGCGGGAGTTTCCTCCTACGAGCAGTACTTC.

The rearrangement uses TRBV6-1 and TRBJ2-7, with a weak D call TRBD1 (6 bases). This CDR3 contains 14 residues. Trimming pared 3 bases from V and 0 bases from J, leaving 9 bases between. CDR1 is MNHNS and CDR2 is SASEGT in the germline V gene. Here the CDR3 reads CASSEQGNSYEQYF. CDR3 DNA sequence: TGTGCCAGCAGTGAGCAGGGGAACTCCTACGAGCAGTACTTC.

The CDR3 is CASSVPSGYEQFF. As DNA, the CDR3 is TGTGCCAGCAGCGTACCTAGCGGGTATGAGCAGTTCTTC. This rearrangement joins TRBV9 to TRBJ2-1; 8 nucleotides agree with TRBD2. CDR3 length equals 13 residues. Germline V gene data show CDR1 as SGDLS and CDR2 as YYNGEE. V trimming: 1 base; J trimming: 8 bases; junction bases outside the gene matches: 2.

The chain links TRBV11-3 to TRBJ2-5; TRBD1 might be the D (6 bases). The CDR3 sequence is 15 residues long. The V end lost 5 bases, the J end lost 5 bases, and 18 bases lay between the germline ends. Per germline, CDR1 SGHNT and CDR2 YENEEA. The DNA of the CDR3 is TGTGCCAGCAGCGAAGCAACAGGGTTGGCGGAGACCCAGTACTTC. This sequence encodes CASSEATGLAETQYF.

The chain carries TRBV28 and TRBJ2-1; perhaps TRBD2 as D (6 bases). The CDR3 covers 15 residues. CDR1 MDHEN and CDR2 SYDVKM come from the germline V gene. V lost 7 bases, J lost 4 bases, and 17 bases lay in between. CDR3 amino acids: CASIIGGGPYNEQFF. CDR3 in DNA: TGTGCCAGCATTATAGGAGGAGGGCCTTACAATGAGCAGTTCTTC.

V gene TRBV24-1 combines with J gene TRBJ2-3, with D perhaps TRBD1 (5 bases). This CDR3 region has 12 residues. The germline V gene has CDR1 KGHDR and CDR2 SFDVKD. Trimming left V 7 bases short and J 6 bases short, with 10 bases between. CDR3 protein: CATSSTEDTQYF. The CDR3 bases are TGTGCCACCAGCTCGACAGAGGATACGCAGTATTTT.

J is TRBJ2-4 and V is TRBV20-1; D gene ambiguous. The CDR3 spans 11 residues. Per the germline V gene, CDR1 is DFQATT and CDR2 is SNEGSKA (reference sequence). V was trimmed by 3 bases and J by 8 bases, leaving 8 bases between them. The CDR3 protein is CSARRSDIQYF. The CDR3 coding sequence is TGCAGTGCTAGGAGGAGTGACATTCAGTACTTC.

The chain couples TRBV5-1 to TRBJ1-1, with D tentatively TRBD1 (5 bases). CDR1 is SGHRS and CDR2 is YFSETQ in the germline V gene. CDR3 length: 15 amino acids. V shed 4 bases and J shed 0 bases, with 13 bases lying between them. Here the CDR3 reads CASSLKTDVNTEAFF. CDR3 nucleotides: TGCGCCAGCAGCCTGAAGACAGATGTGAACACTGAAGCTTTCTTT.